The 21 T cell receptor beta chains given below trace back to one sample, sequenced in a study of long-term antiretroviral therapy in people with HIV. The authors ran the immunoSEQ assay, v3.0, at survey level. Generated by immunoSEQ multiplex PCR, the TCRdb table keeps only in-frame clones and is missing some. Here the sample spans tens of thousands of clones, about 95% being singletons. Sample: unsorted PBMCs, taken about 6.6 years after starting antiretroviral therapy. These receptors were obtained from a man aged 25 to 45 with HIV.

In DNA, the CDR3 is TGTGCCATCAGTGAGTCTTTCGGAAGGGAAGGAAATGGCTACACCTTC. Amino acids: CAISESFGREGNGYTF. The V gene is TRBV10-3, the J gene TRBJ1-2, with unresolved D. Trimming took off 0 bases at V and 6 bases at J, with 17 bases between the two ends. The germline CDR1 and CDR2 sequences are ENHRY and SYGVKD. The CDR3 extends over 16 amino acids.

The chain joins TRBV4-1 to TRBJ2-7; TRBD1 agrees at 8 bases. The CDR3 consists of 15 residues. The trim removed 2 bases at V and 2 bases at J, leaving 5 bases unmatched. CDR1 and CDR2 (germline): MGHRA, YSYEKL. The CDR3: CASSQTGTGTYEQYF. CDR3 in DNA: TGCGCCAGCAGCCAAACCGGGACAGGAACCTACGAGCAGTACTTC.

The CDR3 DNA sequence: TGTGCCAGCAGCCTCTTCCGAGCGGGAGACGAGCAGTACTTC. Translated: CASSLFRAGDEQYF. This chain connects TRBV14 to TRBJ2-7, with 8 bases aligning to TRBD2. This CDR3 is built from 14 residues. CDR1 SGHDN and CDR2 FVKESK come from the germline V gene. The ends lost 4 bases at V and 5 bases at J; junction bases unmatched: 7.

CDR3 in amino acids: CASSYGGRSTDTQYF. The CDR3 nucleotides are TGTGCCAGCAGTTACGGCGGGAGGAGCACAGATACGCAGTATTTT. The chain carries TRBV6-5 and TRBJ2-3, with 8 bases aligning to TRBD2. The CDR3 sequence is 15 residues long. The germline gives CDR1 MNHEY, CDR2 SVGAGI. With 2 bases clipped from V and 0 bases from J, the junction kept 1 base outside the gene matches.

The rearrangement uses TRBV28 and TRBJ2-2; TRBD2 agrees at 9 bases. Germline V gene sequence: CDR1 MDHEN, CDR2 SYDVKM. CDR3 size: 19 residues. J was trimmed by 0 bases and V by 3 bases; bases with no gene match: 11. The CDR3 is CASSFRTPSGKPNTGELFF. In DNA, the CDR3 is TGTGCCAGCAGTTTTCGTACCCCTAGCGGGAAACCGAACACCGGGGAGCTGTTTTTT.

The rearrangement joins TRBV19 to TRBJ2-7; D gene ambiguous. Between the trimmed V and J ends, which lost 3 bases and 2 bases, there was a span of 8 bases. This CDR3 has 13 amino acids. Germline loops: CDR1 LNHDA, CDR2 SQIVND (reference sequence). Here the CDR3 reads CASSIGQPYEQYF. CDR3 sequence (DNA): TGTGCCAGTAGTATCGGGCAGCCCTACGAGCAGTACTTC.

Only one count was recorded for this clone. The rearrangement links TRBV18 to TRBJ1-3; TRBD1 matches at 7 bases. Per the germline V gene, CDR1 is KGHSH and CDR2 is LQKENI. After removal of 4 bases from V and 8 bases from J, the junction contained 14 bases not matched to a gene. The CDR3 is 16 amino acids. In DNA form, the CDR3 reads TGTGCCAGCTCACGGCGACAGGGCCCTCTGGATGACACCATATATTTT. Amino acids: CASSRRQGPLDDTIYF.

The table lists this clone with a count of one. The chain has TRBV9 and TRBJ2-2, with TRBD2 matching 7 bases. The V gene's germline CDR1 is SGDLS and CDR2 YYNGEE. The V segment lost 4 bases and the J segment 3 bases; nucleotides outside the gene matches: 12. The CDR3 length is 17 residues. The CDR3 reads CASSHTGGTIDTGELFF. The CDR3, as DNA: TGTGCCAGCAGCCATACCGGGGGGACTATCGACACCGGGGAGCTGTTTTTT. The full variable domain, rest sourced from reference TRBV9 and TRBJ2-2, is DSGVTQTPKHLITATGQRVTLRCSPRSGDLSVYWYQQSLDQGLQFLIQYYNGEERAKGNILERFSAQQFPDLHSELNLSSLELGDSALYFCASSHTGGTIDTGELFFGEGSRLTVL.

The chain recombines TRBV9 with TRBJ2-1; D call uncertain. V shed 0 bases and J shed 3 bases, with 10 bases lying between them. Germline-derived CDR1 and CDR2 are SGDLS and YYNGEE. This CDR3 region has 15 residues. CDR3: CASSVVGGNYNEQFF. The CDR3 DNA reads TGTGCCAGCAGCGTAGTGGGCGGAAACTACAATGAGCAGTTCTTC.

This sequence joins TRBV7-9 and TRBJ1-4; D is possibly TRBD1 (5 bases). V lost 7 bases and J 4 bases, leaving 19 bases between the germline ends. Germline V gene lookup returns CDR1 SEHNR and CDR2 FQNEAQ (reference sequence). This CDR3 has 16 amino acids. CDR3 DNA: TGTGCCAGCACCAACAGTTGGGGGTTTGGTAATGAAAAACTGTTTTTT. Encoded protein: CASTNSWGFGNEKLFF.

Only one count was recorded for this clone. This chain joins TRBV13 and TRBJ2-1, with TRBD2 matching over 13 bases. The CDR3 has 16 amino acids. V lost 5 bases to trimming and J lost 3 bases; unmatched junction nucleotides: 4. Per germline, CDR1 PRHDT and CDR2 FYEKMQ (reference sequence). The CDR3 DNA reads TGTGCCAGCAGCGGACTAGCGGGAGAGGACTACAATGAGCAGTTCTTC. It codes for CASSGLAGEDYNEQFF.

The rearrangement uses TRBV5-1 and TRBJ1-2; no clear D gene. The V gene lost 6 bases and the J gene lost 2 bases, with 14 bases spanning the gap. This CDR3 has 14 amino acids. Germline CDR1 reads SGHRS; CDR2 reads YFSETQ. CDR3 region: CASTLPGGNYGYTF. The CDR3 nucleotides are TGCGCCAGCACTTTACCGGGAGGAAACTATGGCTACACCTTC.

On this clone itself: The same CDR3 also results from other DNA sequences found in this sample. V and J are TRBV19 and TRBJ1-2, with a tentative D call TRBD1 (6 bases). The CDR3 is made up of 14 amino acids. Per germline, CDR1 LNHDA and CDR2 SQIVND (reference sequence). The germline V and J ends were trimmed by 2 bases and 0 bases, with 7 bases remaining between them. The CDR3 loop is CASSIRTANYGYTF. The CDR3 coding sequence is TGTGCCAGTAGTATAAGGACAGCTAACTATGGCTACACCTTC.

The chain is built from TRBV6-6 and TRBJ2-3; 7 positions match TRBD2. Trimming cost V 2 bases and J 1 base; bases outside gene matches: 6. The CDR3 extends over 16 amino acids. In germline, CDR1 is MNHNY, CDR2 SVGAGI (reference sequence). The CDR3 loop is CASSYPRGRGTDTQYF. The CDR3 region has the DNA TGTGCCAGCAGTTACCCCCGGGGGAGGGGCACAGATACGCAGTATTTT.

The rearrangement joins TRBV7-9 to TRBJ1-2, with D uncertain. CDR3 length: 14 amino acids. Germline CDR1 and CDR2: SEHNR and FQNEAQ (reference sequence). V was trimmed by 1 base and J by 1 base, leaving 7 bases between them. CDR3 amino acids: CASSLVRNNYGYTF. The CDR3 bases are TGTGCCAGCAGCTTAGTACGGAATAACTATGGCTACACCTTC. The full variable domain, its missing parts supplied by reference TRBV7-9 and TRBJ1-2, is DTGVSQNPRHKITKRGQNVTFRCDPISEHNRLYWYRQTLGQGPEFLTYFQNEAQLEKSRLLSDRFSAERPKGSFSTLEIQRTEQGDSAMYLCASSLVRNNYGYTFGSGTRLTVV.

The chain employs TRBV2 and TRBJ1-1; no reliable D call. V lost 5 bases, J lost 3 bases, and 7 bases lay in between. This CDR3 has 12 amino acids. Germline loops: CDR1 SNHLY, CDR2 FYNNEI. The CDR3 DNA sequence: TGTGCCAGCAGTCGAGGGTACACTGAAGCTTTCTTT. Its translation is CASSRGYTEAFF. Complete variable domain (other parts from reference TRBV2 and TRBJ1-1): EPEVTQTPSHQVTQMGQEVILRCVPISNHLYFYWYRQILGQKVEFLVSFYNNEISEKSEIFDDQFSVERPDGSNFTLKIRSTKLEDSAMYFCASSRGYTEAFFGQGTRLTVV.

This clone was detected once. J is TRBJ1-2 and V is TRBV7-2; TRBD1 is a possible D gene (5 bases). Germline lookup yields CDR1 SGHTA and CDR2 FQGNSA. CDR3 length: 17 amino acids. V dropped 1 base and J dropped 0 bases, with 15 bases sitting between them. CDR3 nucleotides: TGTGCCAGCAGCTTAGATGTCAGGGCCACTCCTAACTATGGCTACACCTTC. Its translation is CASSLDVRATPNYGYTF.

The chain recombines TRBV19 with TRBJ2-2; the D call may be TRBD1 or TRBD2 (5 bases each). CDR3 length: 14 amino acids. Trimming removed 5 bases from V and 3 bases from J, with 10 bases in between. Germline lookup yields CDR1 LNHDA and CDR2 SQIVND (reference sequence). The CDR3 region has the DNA TGTGCCAGTAGTTTCTTGGGGGACACCGGGGAGCTGTTTTTT. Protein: CASSFLGDTGELFF.

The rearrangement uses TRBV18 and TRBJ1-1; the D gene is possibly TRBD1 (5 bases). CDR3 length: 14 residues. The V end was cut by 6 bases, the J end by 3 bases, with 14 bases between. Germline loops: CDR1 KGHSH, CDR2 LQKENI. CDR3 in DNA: TGTGCCAGCTCCCGCGGGGCCGGGGACACTGAAGCTTTCTTT. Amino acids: CASSRGAGDTEAFF.

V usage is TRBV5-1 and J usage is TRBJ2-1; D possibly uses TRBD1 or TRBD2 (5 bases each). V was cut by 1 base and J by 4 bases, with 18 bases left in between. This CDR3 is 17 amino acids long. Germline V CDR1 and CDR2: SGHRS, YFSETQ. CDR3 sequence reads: CASSLFIFGTAYNEQFF. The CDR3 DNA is TGCGCCAGCAGCTTGTTTATTTTCGGGACCGCTTACAATGAGCAGTTCTTC.

CDR3 region: CASSLETGGSGYTF. For the CDR3, the DNA is TGTGCCAGCAGTTTAGAGACAGGGGGCAGTGGCTACACCTTC. This chain links TRBV27 with TRBJ1-2, with TRBD1 matching 10 bases. The CDR3 is 14 residues long. CDR1 is MNHEY, CDR2 SMNVEV, per germline (reference sequence). V lost 2 bases and J lost 7; bases outside the gene matches: 4.